This T cell receptor (beta chain) was obtained from a study of early T cells in non-severe SARS-CoV-2 infection. TCRdb re-analysed the 5' RACE reads in MiXCR, keeping a single row per CDR3 protein. The table lists over 60,000 distinct CDR3 sequences, about 10% of them singletons, with less than 6.5% in the top ten. This clonotype occurred many times. Trimming removed 6 bases from V and 1 base from J, with 6 bases in between. The CDR3 runs to 12 residues. Per the germline V gene, CDR1 is MDHEN and CDR2 is SYDVKM. Source material: whole blood. The chain combines TRBV28 with TRBJ1-1; no firm D call. The TCR sequence derives from an adult who was a healthcare worker with PCR-confirmed SARS-CoV-2 infection or an uninfected control (not recorded which). The CDR3 here is CASRGRNTEAFF. The DNA for the CDR3 is TGTGCCAGCAGGGGGAGGAACACTGAAGCTTTCTTT.